One sample yielded the 29 T cell receptor beta chains listed below, sequenced in a study of molecular identifiers for immune sequencing clone quantification. MiXCR was run by TCRdb on the PCR reads, yielding one entry per CDR3 protein. Of 40,000 to 65,000 distinct CDR3 sequences listed, about a third were seen once; the top ten hold about 3.8%. The sequenced material came from naive CD8+ T cells from blood, with Jurkat cell RNA spiked in. Subset described: FACS-sorted CD8+CD4-CCR7+CD45RA+ naive T cells. The receptors originated from a human donor in good health. Some libraries in this study had Jurkat cell RNA spiked in.

A remark on this clonotype: A read error may produce the germline difference seen at one junction end. This chain uses TRBV6-2 or TRBV6-3 with TRBJ1-5, with D hard to call. This CDR3 is built from 14 residues. The V gene's germline CDR1 is MNHEY and CDR2 SVGEGT. CDR3 sequence (DNA): TGTGCCAGCAGTCAAGAGTATAGCAATCAGCCCCTGCATTTT. It specifies CASSQEYSNQPLHF.

The chain employs TRBV6-1 and TRBJ2-7; D remains ambiguous. The CDR3 loop spans 13 amino acids. Germline CDR1 is MNHNS and CDR2 is SASEGT. Trimming took off 3 bases at V and 2 bases at J, with 8 bases between the two ends. The CDR3 loop is CASSEVGAYEQYF. CDR3 in DNA: TGTGCCAGCAGTGAGGTCGGTGCCTACGAGCAGTACTTC.

In DNA, the CDR3 is TGTGCCAGCAGTGGGGCCGATCAAGAGACCCAGTACTTC. This translates into CASSGADQETQYF. V usage is TRBV25-1 and J usage is TRBJ2-5, with no clear D. Germline V CDR1 and CDR2: MGHDK, SYGVNS. Trimming pared 4 bases from V and 2 bases from J, leaving 8 bases between. The CDR3 has 13 amino acids.

About this clonotype itself: Since a much larger clone is just one base distant, this may be a read error. V is TRBV29-1 and J is TRBJ2-2; D perhaps matches TRBD1 (5 bases). The CDR3 is 12 amino acids. CDR1 and CDR2 (germline): SQVTM, ANQGSEA. Here the CDR3 reads CRVLQGAGELFF. CDR3 sequence (DNA): TGCCGCGTTCTCCAGGGCGCCGGGGAGCTGTTTTTT.

As to this clonotype: This likely comes from a read error, as the CDR3 has no conserved phenylalanine or tryptophan at its end. The V call is TRBV27, the J call TRBJ1-1; a possible D gene is TRBD1 (5 bases). CDR3 length: 13 residues. Trimming removed 6 bases from V and 4 bases from J, with 12 bases in between. Germline V gene lookup returns CDR1 MNHEY and CDR2 SMNVEV (reference sequence). CDR3 bases: TGTGCCAGCAGAGAGGGGCGCGCCACTGAAGCTTTCTAT. This sequence encodes CASREGRATEAFY.

This clonotype was counted many times. The rearrangement joins TRBV7-8 to TRBJ2-7; 11 bases match TRBD2. The CDR3 totals 15 residues. V gave up 5 bases and J gave up 8 bases; unmatched junction bases: 11. Germline V gene sequence: CDR1 SGHVS, CDR2 FQNEAQ. CDR3 residues: CASSHGTSGADKQYF. Here the CDR3 DNA reads TGTGCCAGCAGCCACGGGACTAGCGGCGCTGACAAGCAGTACTTC.

Comment on this clonotype: A much more abundant neighbour one base away suggests this may be a read error. This chain links TRBV2 with TRBJ2-1; D is uncertain. Per germline, CDR1 SNHLY and CDR2 FYNNEI. This CDR3 is 14 amino acids long. The CDR3 region is CASREVLSRLELFF. The CDR3 DNA sequence: TGTGCCAGCAGAGAGGTCCTCTCGCGTCTTGAGCTGTTCTTC.

In its sample, this clonotype was seen many times. The chain has TRBV6-2 or TRBV6-3 and TRBJ1-5; TRBD1 matches 7 bases. Germline CDR1 is MNHEY and CDR2 is SVGEGT. CDR3 size: 13 residues. J lost 5 bases, V lost 6 bases, and 4 bases had no gene match. Here the CDR3 DNA reads TGTGCCAGCAGGGACAGGCCTTATCAGCCCCAGCATTTT. As protein: CASRDRPYQPQHF.

To note about this clonotype: This likely comes from a read error, as the CDR3 has no conserved phenylalanine or tryptophan at its end. This chain's CDR3 is CASSLLRYEQYY. The CDR3 coding sequence is TGTGCCAGCAGTCTCCTGAGATACGAGCAGTACTAC. The chain uses TRBV28 and TRBJ2-7; D unclear. The germline CDR1 and CDR2 sequences are MDHEN and SYDVKM. This CDR3 comprises 12 residues. Trimming removed 5 bases from V and 4 bases from J, with 9 bases in between.

The table lists this clonotype with many counts. The rearrangement links TRBV19 to TRBJ2-7; D might be TRBD1 (5 bases). V lost 5 bases, J lost 3 bases, and 11 bases lay in between. This CDR3 has 13 amino acids. Germline lookup yields CDR1 LNHDA and CDR2 SQIVND (reference sequence). The CDR3 DNA follows: TGTGCCAGTAGTGCAGGGATTCGCTACGAGCAGTACTTC. It specifies CASSAGIRYEQYF.

The V call is TRBV10-3, the J call TRBJ2-5; a possible D gene is TRBD2 (5 bases). V was cut by 6 bases and J by 7 bases, with 15 bases left in between. Looked up from germline, CDR1 is ENHRY and CDR2 is SYGVKD. This CDR3 has 13 residues. The CDR3 DNA follows: TGTGCCATCAGAGGCGCGCTGGGAGCGACCCAGTACTTC. It encodes CAIRGALGATQYF.

CDR3 region: CASSYRDGFYEQYF. CDR3 sequence (DNA): TGTGCCAGCAGTTACCGGGACGGATTCTACGAGCAGTACTTC. The V call is TRBV6-5, the J call TRBJ2-7; D assignment may be TRBD1 or TRBD2 (5 bases each). V was shortened by 2 bases and J by 3 bases, with 11 bases between the two germline ends. Per the germline V gene, CDR1 is MNHEY and CDR2 is SVGAGI. This CDR3 is built from 14 residues.

J is TRBJ2-3 and V is TRBV9; no clear D gene. V dropped 3 bases and J dropped 7 bases, with 9 bases sitting between them. The CDR3 is made up of 12 amino acids. In germline, CDR1 is SGDLS, CDR2 YYNGEE. CDR3 DNA sequence: TGTGCCAGCAGCGGTACCGGTTATACGCAGTATTTT. This translates into CASSGTGYTQYF.

This clonotype was observed at least ten times. This chain connects TRBV28 to TRBJ1-1; D uncertain. V was clipped by 1 base and J by 5 bases, with 17 bases between them. Germline V lookup: CDR1 MDHEN, CDR2 SYDVKM. The CDR3 has 16 amino acids. CDR3 residues: CASSLLRAYLGTEAFF. The CDR3 DNA reads as TGTGCCAGCAGTTTATTGAGGGCCTATCTTGGAACTGAAGCTTTCTTT.

This sequence joins TRBV9 and TRBJ2-1; D perhaps matches TRBD2 (6 bases). V lost 1 base and J 5 bases, leaving 16 bases between the germline ends. The germline V gene encodes CDR1 SGDLS and CDR2 YYNGEE. The CDR3 consists of 16 residues. The CDR3 coding sequence is TGTGCCAGCAGCGTAAGTTTGTGGGAGGCCAACAATGAGCAGTTCTTC. It specifies CASSVSLWEANNEQFF.

The chain employs TRBV10-3 and TRBJ2-3, with TRBD1 identical over 9 bases. There are 15 residues in the CDR3. V gave up 8 bases and J gave up 0 bases; unmatched junction bases: 6. Looked up from germline, CDR1 is ENHRY and CDR2 is SYGVKD. CDR3 coding DNA: TGTGCCATCGGGGACGGGACAGGGAGCACAGATACGCAGTATTTT. Translation: CAIGDGTGSTDTQYF.

At least ten counts were recorded for this clonotype. The chain carries TRBV7-2 and TRBJ1-2; D remains ambiguous. V was trimmed by 10 bases and J by 5 bases, leaving 17 bases between them. This CDR3 has 13 residues. Germline values: CDR1 SGHTA, CDR2 FQGNSA. CDR3 protein: CATSWGVHYGYTF. The CDR3 coding sequence is TGTGCCACGTCGTGGGGTGTTCATTATGGCTACACCTTC.

This clonotype has a count of ten or more. The chain links TRBV19 to TRBJ2-3; D gene ambiguous. The germline V gene has CDR1 LNHDA and CDR2 SQIVND (reference sequence). The CDR3 is made up of 13 amino acids. Trimming cost V 10 bases and J 2 bases, with 13 bases left between them. CDR3: CATSRILTDTQYF. In nucleotides, the CDR3 is TGTGCCACGTCCAGAATCCTCACAGATACGCAGTATTTT.

A single count supports this clonotype. The chain recombines TRBV6-2 or TRBV6-3 with TRBJ2-5, with D possibly matching TRBD2 (5 bases). CDR1 and CDR2 (germline): MNHEY, SVGEGT. The CDR3 has 14 residues. With 2 bases removed from V and 2 bases from J, the gap between germline ends came to 9 bases. The DNA for the CDR3 is TGTGCCAGCAGTTACATAGCGCTACAAGAGACCCAGTACTTC. This sequence encodes CASSYIALQETQYF.

In the case of this clonotype: The conserved phenylalanine or tryptophan is not found at the CDR3 terminus, so this likely reflects a read error. This chain links TRBV28 with TRBJ1-6; D uncertain. The CDR3 length is 11 residues. V lost 6 bases, J lost 7 bases, and 4 bases lay in between. Germline CDR1 and CDR2: MDHEN and SYDVKM. The CDR3 bases are TGTGCCAGCAGCACAAATTCACCCCTCCACTTA. Amino acids: CASSTNSPLHL.

This clonotype occurred a few times. The chain joins TRBV21-1 to TRBJ2-7; whether TRBD2, the table's D call, matches the DNA was not checked. TRBV21-1 is classified as a pseudogene. This CDR3 contains 16 residues. CDR3 DNA sequence: TGTGCCAGCAGCAAAGAGGTACCGGGACTAGACTACGAGCAGTACTTC. Its translation: CASSKEVPGLDYEQYF.

The J gene is TRBJ2-7, the V gene TRBV3-1, with a weak D call TRBD1 (6 bases). The germline V gene encodes CDR1 LGHDT and CDR2 YNNKEL (reference sequence). V gave up 5 bases and J gave up 0 bases, with 14 bases separating them. This CDR3 has 15 residues. The CDR3 loop is CASSTDRRYSYEQYF. Here the CDR3 DNA reads TGTGCCAGCAGCACAGACAGGCGGTACTCCTACGAGCAGTACTTC.

Note on this clonotype: A junction boundary mismatches the germline segment, possibly from a read error. The chain has TRBV7-7 and TRBJ2-1; TRBD2 agrees at 7 bases. The CDR3 extends over 15 amino acids. Germline V lookup: CDR1 SSHAT, CDR2 FNYEAQ (reference sequence). The CDR3 DNA reads as TGTGCTAGCAGCCCTGGGTCGCGGGAGCCGAATGAGCAGTTCTTC. Its protein is CASSPGSREPNEQFF. The full variable domain, its missing parts supplied by reference TRBV7-7 and TRBJ2-1, is GAGVSQSPRYKVTKRGQDVTLRCDPISSHATLYWYQQALGQGPEFLTYFNYEAQPDKSGLPSDRFSAERPEGSISTLTIQRTEQRDSAMYRCASSPGSREPNEQFFGPGTRLTVL.

This clonotype was detected many times. The V call is TRBV29-1, the J call TRBJ2-7; tentatively, D is TRBD1 (7 bases). The CDR3 loop spans 12 amino acids. V gave up 7 bases and J gave up 3 bases, with 13 bases separating them. Germline-derived CDR1 and CDR2 are SQVTM and ANQGSEA. The CDR3 nucleotides read TGCAGCGCCGGTCAGGGGGGCTACGAGCAGTACTTC. Encoded protein: CSAGQGGYEQYF.

Concerning this clonotype itself: A read error may explain this, as a much larger clone is one base away. The rearrangement joins TRBV12-3 or TRBV12-4 to TRBJ1-5; 10 bases are a match to TRBD1. The V gene end was trimmed by 2 bases and the J gene end by 2 bases; junction bases not matched to a gene: 12. This CDR3 region has 19 residues. The CDR3 DNA follows: TGTGCCAGCAGTTTAAGGACGGGACAGGGGATTTTCGGCAATCAGCCCCAGCATTTT. The encoded protein is CASSLRTGQGIFGNQPQHF.

The sample holds a few counts of this clonotype. This rearrangement joins TRBV4-3 to TRBJ1-4, with D perhaps TRBD1 (6 bases). The CDR3 runs 16 residues. Trimming stripped 0 bases from V and 5 bases from J, with 13 bases between. Germline loops: CDR1 LGHNA, CDR2 YSLEER. The CDR3 DNA is TGCGCCAGCAGCCAAGAGGGCTGGGGACAAAATGAAAAACTGTTTTTT. Protein: CASSQEGWGQNEKLFF.

This clonotype was seen a few times. This sequence joins TRBV5-6 and TRBJ2-7; possible D gene TRBD2, 5 bases. The CDR3 has 14 residues. Germline values: CDR1 SGHDT, CDR2 YYEEEE. V lost 7 bases, J lost 5 bases, and 19 bases lay in between. The CDR3 DNA is TGTGCCAGCTCTGGACGACCCGGGATTCACGAGCAGTACTTC. Encoded protein: CASSGRPGIHEQYF.

The genes are TRBV7-6 and TRBJ2-7; a weak D match, TRBD2 (5 bases). Germline CDR1 reads SGHVS; CDR2 reads FNYEAQ. CDR3 size: 16 residues. Trimming cost V 2 bases and J 0 bases, with 14 bases left between them. As DNA, the CDR3 is TGTGCCAGCAGCTTACCGGCCCAAGGGAGCTCCTACGAGCAGTACTTC. Its translation: CASSLPAQGSSYEQYF. Full variable domain (missing parts from reference TRBV7-6 and TRBJ2-7): GAGVSQSPRYKVTKRGQDVALRCDPISGHVSLYWYRQALGQGPEFLTYFNYEAQQDKSGLPNDRFSAERPEGSISTLTIQRTEQRDSAMYRCASSLPAQGSSYEQYFGPGTRLTVT.

This clonotype has only a few counts. The J gene is TRBJ2-4, the V gene TRBV20-1; D is ambiguous. V lost 2 bases, J lost 1 base, and 9 bases lay in between. This CDR3 is built from 14 residues. Germline CDR1 and CDR2: DFQATT and SNEGSKA (reference sequence). As DNA, the CDR3 is TGCAGTGCTAGACCGATTTTGGCCAAAAACATTCAGTACTTC. Its protein is CSARPILAKNIQYF.